The rows below give T cell receptor beta chains drawn from one sample of a study of blood T cell repertoires in COVID-19. The table came from immunoSEQ multiplex PCR; TCRdb's copy has only in-frame clones and leaves some out. There are roughly 290,000 clones in the sample; around 87% occur only once, and around 7.8% lies in the top ten. Sample: peripheral blood. The receptors were gathered from a woman between 50 and 59 years old who had recovered from COVID-19. The CDR3 runs from the conserved cysteine through the conserved F or W. D genes are given only for firm matches. Some rows have no size entry. The others give once, few or many, or a class for an expanded clone.

v_call	clone_size	j_call	d_call	cdr3_aa	cdr3_nt
TRBV7-9	NA	TRBJ1-2	NA	CASSSTGGSNGYTF	TGTGCCAGCAGCTCCACGGGGGGCTCTAATGGCTACACCTTC
TRBV5-4	NA	TRBJ1-2	TRBD1	CASSPNPGGNYGYTF	TGTGCCAGCAGCCCGAACCCAGGGGGGAACTATGGCTACACCTTC
TRBV6-5	many	TRBJ1-2	NA	CASKEANYGYTF	TGTGCCAGCAAGGAGGCAAACTATGGCTACACCTTC
TRBV5-1	NA	TRBJ2-3	NA	CASRREIWRSGTDTQYF	TGCGCCAGCCGGCGGGAAATTTGGCGGTCCGGCACAGATACGCAGTATTTT
TRBV6-5	NA	TRBJ1-1	TRBD1	CASSYRPTGVNQEAFF	TGTGCCAGCAGTTACCGACCGACAGGGGTCAACCAAGAGGCTTTCTTT
TRBV28	NA	TRBJ1-2	NA	CASSSPPENYGYTF	TGTGCCAGCAGCTCCCCCCCGGAGAACTATGGCTACACCTTC
TRBV5-6	once	TRBJ2-2	NA	CASSLVDSGADGELFF	TGTGCCAGCAGCTTGGTAGACTCAGGGGCGGACGGGGAGCTGTTTTTT
TRBV7-2	once	TRBJ2-1	TRBD2	CASSLRGLYNEQFF	TGTGCCAGCAGCTTGAGGGGACTATACAATGAGCAGTTCTTC
TRBV28	NA	TRBJ2-5	NA	CASSFGGVGETQYF	TGTGCCAGCAGTTTTGGCGGGGTGGGGGAGACCCAGTACTTC
TRBV6-1	NA	TRBJ1-4	NA	CASSERWVLGGTNEKLFF	TGTGCCAGCAGTGAACGATGGGTTCTCGGCGGAACTAATGAAAAACTGTTTTTT
TRBV3-1/TRBV3-2	NA	TRBJ2-2	TRBD1	CASSRTGGRGELFF	TGTGCCAGCAGCCGGACAGGGGGCAGGGGGGAGCTGTTTTTT
TRBV11-2	few	TRBJ2-7	NA	CASSLDRDIEQYF	TGTGCCAGCAGCTTAGACCGGGACATCGAGCAGTACTTC
TRBV4-1	NA	TRBJ2-4	TRBD2	CASSQLAGVGPQYF	TGCGCCAGCAGCCAATTAGCGGGGGTCGGACCCCAGTACTTC
TRBV24-1	NA	TRBJ2-2	NA	CTTRDGPPLSEGGGELSF	TGTACCACCAGAGATGGCCCCCCCCTCTCAGAGGGCGGCGGGGAGCTGTCTTTT
TRBV29-1	NA	TRBJ2-5	TRBD2	CSVVVLAGAGETQYF	TGCAGCGTTGTCGTACTAGCGGGAGCCGGGGAGACCCAGTACTTC
TRBV5-6	NA	TRBJ1-2	NA	CASSLQTVNYGYTF	TGTGCCAGCAGCTTGCAGACAGTTAACTATGGCTACACCTTC
TRBV7-2	NA	TRBJ2-5	NA	CASSLFKETQYF	TGTGCCAGCAGCTTATTCAAAGAGACCCAGTACTTC
TRBV6-5	NA	TRBJ1-2	NA	CATRVTNYGYTF	TGTGCCACCCGAGTTACGAACTATGGCTACACCTTC
TRBV7-8	NA	TRBJ2-3	NA	CASSRVVGGTDTQYF	TGTGCCAGCAGCCGAGTGGTCGGGGGCACAGATACGCAGTATTTT
TRBV24-1	NA	TRBJ2-5	TRBD1	CATSAPGQGQETQYF	TGTGCCACCAGTGCCCCGGGACAGGGACAAGAGACCCAGTACTTC
TRBV9	NA	TRBJ2-3	NA	CASSVAGDPSTDTQYF	TGTGCCAGCAGCGTAGCGGGGGATCCTAGCACAGATACGCAGTATTTT
TRBV7-9	NA	TRBJ2-4	TRBD1	CASSTGTGGRKNIQYF	TGTGCCAGCAGCACCGGGACAGGGGGACGCAAAAACATTCAGTACTTC
TRBV6-6	NA	TRBJ1-4	NA	CASMGPREKLFF	TGTGCCAGCATGGGGCCCCGGGAAAAACTGTTTTTT
TRBV28	once	TRBJ1-5	TRBD1	CASRETGLNQPQHF	TGTGCCAGCAGAGAGACAGGGCTGAATCAGCCCCAGCATTTT
TRBV19	NA	TRBJ2-7	NA	CASSKVEGSSYEQYF	TGTGCCAGTAGTAAGGTGGAGGGCAGCTCCTACGAGCAGTACTTC
TRBV5-4	once	TRBJ1-2	NA	CASSSPTDPFDGYTF	TGTGCCAGCAGCTCCCCGACAGATCCTTTTGATGGCTACACCTTC
TRBV5-1	NA	TRBJ1-4	TRBD1	CASSRGQGAQTNEKLFF	TGCGCCAGCAGCAGGGGACAGGGGGCGCAGACTAATGAAAAACTGTTTTTT
TRBV10-3	NA	TRBJ2-1	NA	CAISDRRPSSYNEQFF	TGTGCCATCAGTGATAGGCGGCCAAGCTCCTACAATGAGCAGTTCTTC
TRBV19	medium-sized	TRBJ1-1	NA	CASSMAVNTEAFF	TGTGCCAGTAGTATGGCTGTGAACACTGAAGCTTTCTTT
TRBV15	NA	TRBJ2-4	NA	CATSNPGGSPKNIQYF	TGTGCCACCAGCAACCCGGGCGGGTCCCCCAAAAACATTCAGTACTTC
TRBV28	NA	TRBJ1-5	NA	CASSFQGNSNQPQHF	TGTGCCAGCAGTTTTCAGGGAAATAGCAATCAGCCCCAGCATTTT
TRBV28	NA	TRBJ1-6	NA	CASSLLSGGARSPLHF	TGTGCCAGCAGTTTATTGAGTGGGGGGGCTCGTTCACCCCTCCACTTT
TRBV28	NA	TRBJ2-1	TRBD2	CASSFRRSGRVFEQFF	TGTGCCAGCAGTTTCCGACGGAGCGGGAGGGTATTTGAGCAGTTCTTC
TRBV7-2	NA	TRBJ1-2	TRBD1	CASSLMTGLYGYTF	TGTGCCAGCAGCCTAATGACAGGGCTTTATGGCTACACCTTC
TRBV3-1/TRBV3-2	NA	TRBJ2-3	TRBD2	CASSQRRGGLRADTQYF	TGTGCCAGCAGCCAACGGCGGGGGGGCCTACGGGCAGATACGCAGTATTTT
TRBV5-6	NA	TRBJ2-1	TRBD2	CASSLVTSGGFGSYNEQFF	TGTGCCAGCAGCTTGGTTACTAGCGGGGGATTCGGCTCCTACAATGAGCAGTTCTTC
TRBV29-1	once	TRBJ1-3	NA	CSVGDNSGNTIYF	TGCAGCGTTGGCGATAACTCTGGAAACACCATATATTTT
TRBV7-2	once	TRBJ1-4	NA	CASSLYREKLFF	TGTGCCAGCAGCTTATACAGGGAAAAACTGTTTTTT
TRBV9	NA	TRBJ1-6	TRBD1	CASSAPGQGNSPLHF	TGTGCCAGCAGCGCACCGGGACAGGGGAATTCACCCCTCCACTTT
TRBV2	NA	TRBJ1-1	NA	CASRETPLFQDTEAFF	TGTGCCAGCAGAGAAACTCCACTTTTCCAGGACACTGAAGCTTTCTTT
TRBV19	once	TRBJ1-1	NA	CASSMWQGRAEAFF	TGTGCCAGTAGTATGTGGCAGGGGAGGGCTGAAGCTTTCTTT
TRBV25-1	NA	TRBJ2-3	TRBD1	CASIRTGIDTQYF	TGTGCCAGCATTCGGACAGGGATAGATACGCAGTATTTT
TRBV5-4	once	TRBJ1-2	NA	CASSPPAGVSYGYTF	TGTGCCAGCAGCCCCCCAGCCGGGGTGAGCTATGGCTACACCTTC
TRBV3-1/TRBV3-2	NA	TRBJ1-1	NA	CASSQGWGRGTEAFF	TGTGCCAGCAGCCAAGGGTGGGGGCGCGGGACTGAAGCTTTCTTT
TRBV28	NA	TRBJ2-7	NA	CASIPHQRVLTEQYF	TGTGCCAGTATTCCCCACCAGCGCGTGCTAACCGAGCAGTACTTC
TRBV7-7	NA	TRBJ2-7	TRBD1	CASSPGTASSEQYF	TGTGCCAGCAGCCCCGGGACAGCGTCGTCGGAGCAGTACTTC